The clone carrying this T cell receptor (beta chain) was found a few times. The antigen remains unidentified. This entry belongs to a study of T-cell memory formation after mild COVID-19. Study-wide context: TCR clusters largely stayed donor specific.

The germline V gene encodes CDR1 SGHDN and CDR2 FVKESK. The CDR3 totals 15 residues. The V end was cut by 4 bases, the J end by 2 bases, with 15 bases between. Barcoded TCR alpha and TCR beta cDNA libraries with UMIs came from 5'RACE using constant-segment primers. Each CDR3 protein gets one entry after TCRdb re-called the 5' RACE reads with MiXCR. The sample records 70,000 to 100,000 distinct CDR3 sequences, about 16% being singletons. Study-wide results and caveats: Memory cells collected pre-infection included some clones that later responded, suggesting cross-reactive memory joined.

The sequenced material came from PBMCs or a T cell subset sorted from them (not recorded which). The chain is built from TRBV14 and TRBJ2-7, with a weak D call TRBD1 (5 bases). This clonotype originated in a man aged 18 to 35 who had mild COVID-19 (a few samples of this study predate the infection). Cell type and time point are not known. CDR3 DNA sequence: TGTGCCAGCAGCCTCCACAGGATGGCCCCCTACGAGCAGTACTTC. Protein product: CASSLHRMAPYEQYF.